The 20 T cell receptor beta chains presented below share a single source sample, sequenced in a study of identical twins. TCRdb reprocessed the 5' RACE reads with MiXCR, giving one entry per CDR3 protein. This sample has 100,000 to 110,000 distinct CDR3 sequences; about 5.6% occur once, and the top ten carry around 12%. Sequencing was done on a sample of memory T cells sorted from blood. The receptors were sampled from a woman between 45 and 65 years old in good health.

This clonotype was observed at least ten times. The J gene is TRBJ1-2, the V gene TRBV20-1; possibly TRBD1 for D (5 bases). This CDR3 contains 13 residues. CDR1 and CDR2 from the germline V gene are DFQATT and SNEGSKA (reference sequence). Trimming shortened V by 3 bases and J by 7 bases, and 15 bases separated the two germline ends. CDR3 loop: CSARLGEGRGYTF. In DNA form, the CDR3 reads TGCAGTGCTAGGTTGGGGGAAGGGCGTGGCTACACCTTC.

This clonotype was seen at least ten times. The rearrangement joins TRBV4-2 to TRBJ2-3; 13 bases align to TRBD2. The CDR3 extends over 16 amino acids. CDR1 is LGHNA and CDR2 is YNFKEQ in the germline V gene. J was trimmed by 4 bases and V by 0 bases; bases with no gene match: 1. In nucleotides, the CDR3 is TGTGCCAGCAGCCAAGAACTAGCGGGAGGGCCAGATACGCAGTATTTT. It codes for CASSQELAGGPDTQYF.

On this clonotype itself: This may arise from a read error, as a much more abundant clone is one base away. The chain is built from TRBV11-2 and TRBJ2-1, with 7 bases identical to TRBD2. The CDR3 spans 16 residues. The germline V gene has CDR1 SGHAT and CDR2 FQNNGV. CDR3 loop: CAGSLSRTSGQHEQFF. The CDR3 DNA follows: TGTGCCGGCAGCTTATCAAGGACTAGTGGTCAACATGAGCAGTTCTTC.

This clonotype was seen repeatedly, ten times or more. The gene calls are TRBV29-1 and TRBJ2-6, with D maybe TRBD2 (5 bases). V shed 4 bases and J shed 4 bases, with 14 bases lying between them. The CDR3 extends over 15 amino acids. The germline CDR1 and CDR2 sequences are SQVTM and ANQGSEA. The CDR3 spells CSVGDRGSGANVLTF. The CDR3 region has the DNA TGCAGCGTTGGGGATCGAGGGTCCGGGGCCAACGTCCTGACTTTC.

This clonotype was seen repeatedly, ten times or more. The rearrangement joins TRBV12-3 or TRBV12-4 to TRBJ1-6; D is unresolved. Trimming shortened V by 6 bases and J by 5 bases, and 11 bases separated the two germline ends. The length of the CDR3 is 14 residues. CDR3 in amino acids: CASSAHRDNSPLHF. CDR3 in DNA: TGTGCCAGCAGCGCTCATCGTGATAATTCACCCCTCCACTTT.

This clonotype was detected a few times. The rearrangement joins TRBV29-1 to TRBJ2-1; 7 nucleotides line up with TRBD2. CDR1 SQVTM and CDR2 ANQGSEA come from the germline V gene. V was clipped by 3 bases and J by 1 base; unmatched bases: 3. The CDR3 has 14 amino acids. The CDR3 sequence: CSVERERSYNEQFF. Here the CDR3 DNA reads TGCAGCGTTGAGCGGGAGCGGTCCTACAATGAGCAGTTCTTC.

The chain's CDR3 is CASSEQGYGYTF. The CDR3 coding sequence is TGTGCCAGCAGTGAACAGGGTTATGGCTACACCTTC. V gene TRBV6-1 combines with J gene TRBJ1-2, with a weak D call TRBD1 (5 bases). Between the trimmed V and J ends, which lost 2 bases and 5 bases, there was a span of 6 bases. This CDR3 has 12 residues. CDR1 and CDR2 (germline): MNHNS, SASEGT.

This clonotype was seen repeatedly, ten times or more. The chain carries TRBV7-9 and TRBJ1-2, with a possible D match to TRBD1 (5 bases). The germline gives CDR1 SEHNR, CDR2 FQNEAQ (reference sequence). The V and J ends lost 6 bases and 2 bases respectively, with 13 bases between them. This CDR3 comprises 14 residues. The CDR3 DNA follows: TGTGCCAGCAGGGAGGTTGGGGCCAACTATGGCTACACCTTC. This gives the protein CASREVGANYGYTF.

The CDR3 bases are TGTGCCAGTAGTATGGGAGGTACCAGGAGCTCCTACGAGCAGTACTTC. It encodes CASSMGGTRSSYEQYF. V is TRBV19 and J is TRBJ2-7, with D perhaps TRBD2 (6 bases). CDR1 and CDR2 (germline): LNHDA, SQIVND (reference sequence). The CDR3 runs 16 residues. V was clipped by 3 bases and J by 0 bases, with 15 bases between them.

This clonotype was seen at least ten times. V is TRBV5-1 and J is TRBJ1-1; D possibly corresponds to TRBD1 (5 bases). The V gene lost 1 base and the J gene lost 4 bases, with 11 bases spanning the gap. Germline V gene sequence: CDR1 SGHRS, CDR2 YFSETQ. The CDR3 totals 14 residues. The DNA for the CDR3 is TGCGCCAGCAGCTTGAAACAGGTGGGCACTGAAGCTTTCTTT. Encoded protein: CASSLKQVGTEAFF.

This clonotype was recorded many times. The CDR3 region has the DNA TGCAGCGTGAGGGGACAGGGTGAACCAGATACGCAGTATTTT. Encoded protein: CSVRGQGEPDTQYF. This chain uses TRBV29-1 with TRBJ2-3; 9 bases are shared with TRBD1. Losses at the gene ends were 6 bases for V and 4 bases for J; bases not matched to a gene: 8. CDR3 size: 14 residues. The germline gives CDR1 SQVTM, CDR2 ANQGSEA.

This clonotype was observed a few times. V usage is TRBV25-1 and J usage is TRBJ2-1; no definite D call. V lost 6 bases and J 7 bases, leaving 7 bases between the germline ends. The germline CDR1 and CDR2 sequences are MGHDK and SYGVNS. The CDR3 loop spans 11 amino acids. Here the CDR3 DNA reads TGTGCCAGCAGGAGAGAGAATGAGCAGTTCTTC. It encodes CASRRENEQFF.

This clonotype came up many times. This sequence joins TRBV11-2 and TRBJ2-2, with 7 bases aligning to TRBD2. The CDR3 sequence is 15 residues long. Germline V gene lookup returns CDR1 SGHAT and CDR2 FQNNGV. With V trimmed by 5 bases and J by 2 bases, 5 bases remained unmatched. The CDR3 loop is CASSPQGLNTGELFF. The CDR3 DNA is TGTGCCAGCAGCCCCCAGGGACTAAACACCGGGGAGCTGTTTTTT.

In its sample, this clonotype was seen many times. The genes are TRBV29-1 and TRBJ1-1; 8 bases are shared with TRBD1. This CDR3 is 12 amino acids long. V lost 6 bases, J lost 4 bases, and 4 bases stayed unmatched. Germline CDR1 SQVTM, CDR2 ANQGSEA. The CDR3 DNA sequence: TGCAGCGTCCAACAGGGGGGCACTGAAGCTTTCTTT. Encoded protein: CSVQQGGTEAFF.

In nucleotides, the CDR3 is TGTGCCAGCAGCCAAGGCTGGGGGCTCCAAGAGACCCAGTACTTC. This gives the protein CASSQGWGLQETQYF. This chain joins TRBV3-1 and TRBJ2-5; D possibly corresponds to TRBD1 (6 bases). The CDR3 extends over 15 amino acids. In germline, CDR1 is LGHDT, CDR2 YNNKEL (reference sequence). With 1 base removed from V and 1 base from J, the gap between germline ends came to 10 bases.

This clonotype was recorded at least ten times. The chain uses TRBV12-3 or TRBV12-4 and TRBJ2-5, with TRBD1 matching 8 bases. The CDR3 totals 13 residues. Unmatched junction bases numbered 3, after V lost 6 bases and J lost 3 bases. The CDR3 here is CASSLDREETQYF. CDR3 nucleotide sequence: TGTGCCAGCAGCTTGGACAGGGAAGAGACCCAGTACTTC.

This clonotype was seen repeatedly, ten times or more. The rearrangement uses TRBV16 and TRBJ2-3; 9 bases fit TRBD2. Germline CDR1 KGHSY, CDR2 FQNENV. Losses at the gene ends were 2 bases for V and 0 bases for J; bases not matched to a gene: 0. This CDR3 is 15 amino acids long. For the CDR3, the DNA is TGTGCCAGCAGCCAAGCGGGAGGGAGCACAGATACGCAGTATTTT. It translates to CASSQAGGSTDTQYF.

This clonotype has a count of ten or more. This chain uses TRBV10-3 with TRBJ2-1; TRBD1 is a possible D gene (8 bases). V shed 3 bases and J shed 2 bases, with 11 bases lying between them. CDR1 ENHRY and CDR2 SYGVKD come from the germline V gene. CDR3 size: 15 residues. The DNA of the CDR3 is TGTGCCATCAGTGAAACAGGGGGGGCCTACAATGAGCAGTTCTTC. As protein: CAISETGGAYNEQFF.

This clonotype was observed at least ten times. The CDR3 is CASSLGAGGDGANVLTF. DNA for the CDR3: TGCGCCAGCAGCTTGGGGGCAGGGGGCGATGGGGCCAACGTCCTGACTTTC. The chain is built from TRBV5-1 and TRBJ2-6; 8 nucleotides agree with TRBD1. V lost 0 bases, J lost 3 bases, and 5 bases stayed unmatched. CDR3 length: 17 residues. In germline, CDR1 is SGHRS, CDR2 YFSETQ.

There are many counts of this clonotype. This chain joins TRBV10-3 and TRBJ2-3; D unclear. Trimming removed 2 bases at V and 3 bases at J, with 6 bases between. The germline gives CDR1 ENHRY, CDR2 SYGVKD. The length of the CDR3 is 13 residues. The CDR3 here is CAISEPTTDTQYF. The CDR3 DNA sequence: TGTGCCATCAGTGAGCCGACTACAGATACGCAGTATTTT.